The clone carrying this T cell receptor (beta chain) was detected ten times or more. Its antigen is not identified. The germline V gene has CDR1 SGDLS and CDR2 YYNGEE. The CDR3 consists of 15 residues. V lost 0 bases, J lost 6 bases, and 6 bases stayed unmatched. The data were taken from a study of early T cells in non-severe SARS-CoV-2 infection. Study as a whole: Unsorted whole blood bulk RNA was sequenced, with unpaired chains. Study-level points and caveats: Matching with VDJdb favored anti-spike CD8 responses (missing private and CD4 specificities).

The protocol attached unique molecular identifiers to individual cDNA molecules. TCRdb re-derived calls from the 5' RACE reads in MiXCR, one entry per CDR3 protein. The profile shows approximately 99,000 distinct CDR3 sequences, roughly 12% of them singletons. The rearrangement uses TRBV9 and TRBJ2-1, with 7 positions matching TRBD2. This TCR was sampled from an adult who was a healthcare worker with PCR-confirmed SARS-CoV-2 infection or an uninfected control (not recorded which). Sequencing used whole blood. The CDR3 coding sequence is TGTGCCAGCAGCGTAGTTGCGGGAGAGCCCAATGAGCAGTTCTTC. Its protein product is CASSVVAGEPNEQFF. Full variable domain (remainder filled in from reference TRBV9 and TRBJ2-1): DSGVTQTPKHLITATGQRVTLRCSPRSGDLSVYWYQQSLDQGLQFLIQYYNGEERAKGNILERFSAQQFPDLHSELNLSSLELGDSALYFCASSVVAGEPNEQFFGPGTRLTVL.